One and the same sample provided the 32 T cell receptor beta chains below, sequenced in a study of shared clonotypes between healthy human individuals. Clones were sequenced by immunoSEQ multiplex PCR, and TCRdb holds only the in-frame ones, with some missing. The data hold a few hundred thousand clones, with roughly 96% observed a single time. The sample consisted of memory CD8+ T cells sorted from blood. Subset reported: CD45RO+ cells pooled with CCR7-negative TemRA cells. These receptor sequences come from a man between 25 and 39 years old in good health.

Note on this clone: Other DNA sequences in this sample translate to the same CDR3. This chain joins TRBV18 and TRBJ2-3; D not resolved. Trimming removed 5 bases from V and 0 bases from J, with 15 bases in between. CDR3 length: 16 residues. Germline CDR1 reads KGHSH; CDR2 reads LQKENI. The CDR3 loop is CASSRRKGTSTDTQYF. DNA of the CDR3: TGTGCCAGCTCAAGAAGAAAGGGAACTAGCACAGATACGCAGTATTTT. Drawing the rest from reference TRBV18 and TRBJ2-3, the complete variable domain is NAGVMQNPRHLVRRRGQEARLRCSPMKGHSHVYWYRQLPEEGLKFMVYLQKENIIDESGMPKERFSAEFPKEGPSILRIQQVVRGDSAAYFCASSRRKGTSTDTQYFGPGTRLTVL.

This clone was detected a few times. The J gene is TRBJ1-5, the V gene TRBV30, with TRBD1 identical over 8 bases. CDR3 size: 15 residues. The junction had 4 bases not matched to a gene; V was cut back by 1 base and J by 2 bases. Looked up from germline, CDR1 is GTSNPN and CDR2 is SVGIG (reference sequence). The CDR3 sequence is CAWSAKTGGNQPQHF. The CDR3 nucleotides read TGTGCCTGGAGTGCCAAGACAGGGGGCAATCAGCCCCAGCATTTT.

The chain couples TRBV5-1 to TRBJ2-3; 11 bases are a match to TRBD1. Germline lookup yields CDR1 SGHRS and CDR2 YFSETQ. The CDR3 covers 15 residues. J was trimmed by 3 bases and V by 3 bases; bases with no gene match: 3. CDR3 sequence (DNA): TGCGCCAGCAGCTACCGGGACAGGGGGACAGATACGCAGTATTTT. As protein: CASSYRDRGTDTQYF.

The V call is TRBV28, the J call TRBJ2-7; D assignment may be TRBD1 or TRBD2 (5 bases each). Germline CDR1 MDHEN, CDR2 SYDVKM. This CDR3 is built from 12 residues. Deletions cut 3 bases from V and 7 bases from J, with 10 bases between. CDR3 protein: CASSLWGKEQYF. The DNA for the CDR3 is TGTGCCAGCAGTTTGTGGGGGAAGGAGCAGTACTTC.

The V gene is TRBV14, the J gene TRBJ2-3; D remains ambiguous. The CDR3 covers 12 residues. Trimming left V 0 bases short and J 12 bases short, with 10 bases between. Germline V gives CDR1 SGHDN, CDR2 FVKESK. The DNA of the CDR3 is TGTGCCAGCAGCCAAGAGCCAGGACCCCAGTATTTT. This translates into CASSQEPGPQYF.

The chain joins TRBV7-6 to TRBJ2-1, with D maybe TRBD2 (5 bases). V lost 0 bases to trimming and J lost 2 bases, with 17 bases between them. The germline V gene has CDR1 SGHVS and CDR2 FNYEAQ. The CDR3 consists of 18 residues. In DNA form, the CDR3 reads TGTGCCAGCAGCTTAGCCCCTCGAGAGGGAGTTGCCTACAATGAGCAGTTCTTC. Translated: CASSLAPREGVAYNEQFF.

This chain connects TRBV28 to TRBJ2-7; D perhaps matches TRBD1 (6 bases). Germline V gene sequence: CDR1 MDHEN, CDR2 SYDVKM. The CDR3 is 18 residues long. The V and J ends lost 5 bases and 9 bases respectively, with 32 bases between them. The CDR3 spells CASSLPPPWAGSKGGQYF. DNA of the CDR3: TGTGCCAGCAGTCTTCCGCCCCCCTGGGCTGGATCAAAAGGGGGGCAGTACTTC.

J is TRBJ2-3 and V is TRBV13; the D gene is possibly TRBD2 (6 bases). CDR1 and CDR2 from the germline V gene are PRHDT and FYEKMQ (reference sequence). The CDR3 is 12 residues long. Deletions cut 11 bases from V and 5 bases from J, with 14 bases between. CDR3 bases: TGTGCCCGCGCGGCGGGACGAGATACGCAGTATTTT. Translated, it gives CARAAGRDTQYF.

This clone occurred once. The genes are TRBV4-1 and TRBJ2-5; 8 nucleotides line up with TRBD2. Germline V CDR1 and CDR2: MGHRA, YSYEKL. The CDR3 is 15 residues long. V lost 4 bases, J lost 2 bases, and 6 bases stayed unmatched. The CDR3 reads CASSPSLADQETQYF. CDR3 bases: TGCGCCAGCAGCCCCTCACTAGCGGATCAAGAGACCCAGTACTTC.

This chain connects TRBV2 to TRBJ2-1; possible D gene TRBD1, 5 bases. The germline V gene encodes CDR1 SNHLY and CDR2 FYNNEI. The V end was cut by 6 bases, the J end by 6 bases, with 18 bases between. The CDR3 contains 15 residues. The CDR3 DNA sequence: TGTGCCAGCAGGAAACAGGAAGGCCCCACCAATGAGCAGTTCTTC. Encoded protein: CASRKQEGPTNEQFF.

J is TRBJ2-7 and V is TRBV7-9; maybe TRBD2 (6 bases). Trimming took off 0 bases at V and 4 bases at J, with 10 bases between the two ends. Looked up from germline, CDR1 is SEHNR and CDR2 is FQNEAQ (reference sequence). The CDR3 spans 14 residues. Written as DNA, the CDR3 is TGTGCCAGCAGCTTAGCGGGAGGCGTATACGAGCAGTACTTC. Its translation: CASSLAGGVYEQYF.

A note on this clone: In the same sample, other DNA sequences code for this CDR3. V and J are TRBV6-5 and TRBJ2-2; D uncertain. CDR3 length: 13 residues. From germline, CDR1 is MNHEY and CDR2 SVGAGI. Trimming shortened V by 2 bases and J by 1 base, and 2 bases separated the two germline ends. CDR3 DNA sequence: TGTGCCAGCAGTTACCTGAACACCGGGGAGCTGTTTTTT. It is translated as CASSYLNTGELFF.

V usage is TRBV5-4 and J usage is TRBJ2-3; 11 bases map to TRBD1. CDR3 length: 15 residues. The germline V gene encodes CDR1 SGHNT and CDR2 YYREEE (reference sequence). V shed 5 bases and J 6 bases; nucleotides not matched to a gene: 8. CDR3 coding DNA: TGTGCCAGCAGGGCCGGGACAGGGGGATTGGATACGCAGTATTTT. Protein product: CASRAGTGGLDTQYF.

The chain uses TRBV7-9 and TRBJ2-7; D may be TRBD1 (6 bases). This CDR3 has 15 residues. V was cut by 3 bases and J by 5 bases, with 17 bases left in between. In germline, CDR1 is SEHNR, CDR2 FQNEAQ (reference sequence). CDR3 protein: CASSFRGQGRNEQYF. Here the CDR3 DNA reads TGTGCCAGCAGCTTCAGGGGCCAGGGGCGTAACGAGCAGTACTTC.

This chain links TRBV11-2 with TRBJ2-7; D ambiguous. The germline V gene encodes CDR1 SGHAT and CDR2 FQNNGV. This CDR3 region has 12 residues. The V and J ends lost 3 bases and 3 bases respectively, with 6 bases between them. CDR3 sequence (DNA): TGTGCCAGCAGCTTCAGCTACTACGAGCAGTACTTC. Residues: CASSFSYYEQYF.

V and J are TRBV18 and TRBJ1-2; 9 bases line up with TRBD1. Germline V gene lookup returns CDR1 KGHSH and CDR2 LQKENI. CDR3 length: 15 residues. Trimming at V came to 1 base and at J to 3 bases, leaving 3 bases not matched to a gene. Here the CDR3 reads CASSPRGQGDYGYTF. In nucleotides, the CDR3 is TGTGCCAGCTCACCACGGGGACAGGGAGACTATGGCTACACCTTC.

V is TRBV11-2 and J is TRBJ1-2, with 7 bases fitting TRBD1. J gave up 5 bases and V 3 bases, and 6 bases lay outside the gene matches. The CDR3 sequence is 14 residues long. Germline loops: CDR1 SGHAT, CDR2 FQNNGV. CDR3 sequence: CASSFPGQSYGYTF. CDR3 sequence (DNA): TGTGCCAGCAGCTTTCCGGGACAGTCATATGGCTACACCTTC.

V is TRBV18 and J is TRBJ2-7, with TRBD1 identical over 10 bases. Germline values: CDR1 KGHSH, CDR2 LQKENI. After removal of 2 bases from V and 6 bases from J, the junction contained 7 bases not matched to a gene. This CDR3 has 15 amino acids. The CDR3 region is CASSPMTGGLSEQYF. CDR3 DNA: TGTGCCAGCTCACCAATGACAGGGGGCTTAAGCGAGCAGTACTTC.

V gene TRBV18 combines with J gene TRBJ2-1; D unclear. V lost 2 bases and J lost 3, with 8 bases in between. Germline CDR1 reads KGHSH; CDR2 reads LQKENI. The CDR3 is 14 residues long. The CDR3 region is CASSPSGNYNEQFF. The CDR3 DNA follows: TGTGCCAGCTCACCATCTGGAAACTACAATGAGCAGTTCTTC.

The genes are TRBV6-1 and TRBJ2-7, with D possibly being TRBD1 (5 bases). CDR3 length: 14 residues. CDR1 MNHNS and CDR2 SASEGT come from the germline V gene. Trimming stripped 5 bases from V and 0 bases from J, with 11 bases between. Here the CDR3 DNA reads TGTGCCAGCAGTACACAGGCCAGCTCCTACGAGCAGTACTTC. This translates into CASSTQASSYEQYF.

This clone was seen just once. V and J are TRBV7-9 and TRBJ2-1; possibly TRBD1 or TRBD2 for D (5 bases each). Germline CDR1 reads SEHNR; CDR2 reads FQNEAQ (reference sequence). The CDR3 consists of 16 residues. V lost 7 bases, J lost 8 bases, and 24 bases lay in between. The CDR3, as DNA: TGTGCCAGCAACCTGCCGTCGGGACCAGAAATCCATGAGCAGTTCTTC. It codes for CASNLPSGPEIHEQFF.

The sample holds one count of this clone. The chain recombines TRBV4-2 with TRBJ2-1; D possibly corresponds to TRBD1 (6 bases). Per the germline V gene, CDR1 is LGHNA and CDR2 is YNFKEQ. This CDR3 region has 12 residues. V lost 5 bases to trimming and J lost 8 bases, with 10 bases between them. CDR3: CASSAPGDEQFF. CDR3 DNA: TGTGCCAGCAGCGCTCCAGGGGATGAGCAGTTCTTC.

The chain combines TRBV18 with TRBJ1-4; TRBD1 aligns across 9 bases. V lost 5 bases to trimming and J lost 8 bases; unmatched junction nucleotides: 15. Germline V gene data show CDR1 as KGHSH and CDR2 as LQKENI. The CDR3 runs 17 residues. For the CDR3, the DNA is TGTGCCAGCTCAACCGAAACCGGGACAGGGCCGGGAGAAAAACTGTTTTTT. The encoded protein is CASSTETGTGPGEKLFF.

The CDR3 nucleotides read TGTGCCAGCAGCCAAGATTCCCTAGATACGCAGTATTTT. Its translation is CASSQDSLDTQYF. The V call is TRBV14, the J call TRBJ2-3; D is unclear. Germline V gene lookup returns CDR1 SGHDN and CDR2 FVKESK. V was shortened by 0 bases and J by 5 bases, with 6 bases between the two germline ends. This CDR3 is 13 amino acids long.

The chain has TRBV29-1 and TRBJ1-4, with a possible D match to TRBD1 (5 bases). The length of the CDR3 is 12 residues. The V gene's germline CDR1 is SQVTM and CDR2 ANQGSEA. V was cut by 1 base and J by 10 bases, with 10 bases left in between. In nucleotides, the CDR3 is TGCAGCGTTGAAGGGGATAGGGGAAAACTGTTTTTT. This codes for CSVEGDRGKLFF. The full variable domain, with the rest looked up from reference TRBV29-1 and TRBJ1-4, is SAVISQKPSRDICQRGTSLTIQCQVDSQVTMMFWYRQQPGQSLTLIATANQGSEATYESGFVIDKFPISRPNLTFSTLTVSNMSPEDSSIYLCSVEGDRGKLFFGSGTQLSVL.

The chain links TRBV11-3 to TRBJ2-1; 8 bases are a match to TRBD2. With V trimmed by 2 bases and J by 5 bases, 5 bases remained unmatched. Germline CDR1 reads SGHNT; CDR2 reads YENEEA. This CDR3 spans 15 amino acids. CDR3 nucleotides: TGTGCCAGCAGCTTACGGGAGGGCCGGGACAATGAGCAGTTCTTC. Its protein is CASSLREGRDNEQFF.

This clone was detected once. The chain uses TRBV19 and TRBJ2-5, with TRBD1 as a possible D gene (6 bases). The V gene's germline CDR1 is LNHDA and CDR2 SQIVND (reference sequence). This CDR3 is 14 amino acids long. The ends were cut back, 4 bases at V and 5 bases at J, with 14 bases in the middle. The CDR3 spells CASSTNRVEETQYF. The CDR3 region has the DNA TGTGCCAGTAGTACCAACAGGGTTGAGGAGACCCAGTACTTC.

V gene TRBV7-2 combines with J gene TRBJ2-5, with D possibly being TRBD2 (5 bases). Germline CDR1 SGHTA, CDR2 FQGNSA. Deletions cut 2 bases from V and 1 base from J, with 8 bases between. CDR3 length: 14 amino acids. DNA of the CDR3: TGTGCCAGCAGCTTAAGAGGGCCCCAAGAGACCCAGTACTTC. This translates into CASSLRGPQETQYF.

The J gene is TRBJ2-2, the V gene TRBV30, with TRBD2 identical over 7 bases. CDR3 length equals 17 residues. V lost 3 bases, J lost 8 bases, and 18 bases stayed unmatched. CDR1 and CDR2 (germline): GTSNPN, SVGIG (reference sequence). The DNA for the CDR3 is TGTGCCTGGAGCCCCGCCACCAAGGGCGGGAGAACAGGGGAGCTGTTTTTT. This codes for CAWSPATKGGRTGELFF.

The rearrangement links TRBV6-7 to TRBJ2-7; TRBD2 matches at 7 bases. TRBV6-7 is an open reading frame whose function is uncertain. Germline trimming cut 8 bases from V and 4 bases from J; bases unmatched to any gene: 11. There are 14 residues in the CDR3. CDR3 nucleotides: TGTGCCAGCTTCAGGCTAGCGGAAGGGTACGAGCAGTACTTC. Protein: CASFRLAEGYEQYF.

This clone was seen a few times. Other DNA sequences from this sample encode an identical CDR3 as well. The chain joins TRBV4-1 to TRBJ2-7; TRBD2 matches 12 bases. Losses at the gene ends were 1 base for V and 2 bases for J; bases not matched to a gene: 0. The CDR3 length is 15 residues. Germline CDR1 MGHRA, CDR2 YSYEKL. This CDR3 is CASSQGLAGAYEQYF. Written as DNA, the CDR3 is TGCGCCAGCAGCCAAGGACTAGCGGGAGCCTACGAGCAGTACTTC.

The genes are TRBV29-1 and TRBJ2-3; D is perhaps TRBD2 (6 bases). Germline loops: CDR1 SQVTM, CDR2 ANQGSEA. This CDR3 region has 14 residues. V was clipped by 6 bases and J by 6 bases, with 19 bases between them. CDR3 sequence reads: CSVYGRGTPDTQYF. The CDR3 bases are TGCAGCGTGTATGGTCGAGGGACTCCGGATACGCAGTATTTT.